These T cell receptor beta chains were read from a single sample in a study of CD8 T cells in Susac syndrome. TCRdb itself ran the immunoSEQ multiplex PCR reads through MiXCR, one entry per CDR3 protein. The sample lists about 150,000 distinct CDR3 sequences, approximately 93% seen once, with 0.2% to 0.25% in the top ten. What was sequenced was CD8+ T cells from PBMCs. The origin of the receptors is a human donor with multiple sclerosis. The CDR3 runs from the conserved cysteine through the conserved F or W. Each record gives: clone size, V gene, J gene, CDR3 length, D gene, CDR3 DNA, CDR3 protein. A D gene is named only where the DNA matches it firmly. A clone size is listed for some rows: how often the clone was seen (once, few, many), or a class if it is expanded.

clone_size: NA
v_call: TRBV5-1
j_call: TRBJ1-1
cdr3_length: 12
d_call: TRBD1
cdr3_nt: TGCGCCAGCAAGACAGGGGACACTGAAGCTTTCTTT
cdr3_aa: CASKTGDTEAFF

clone_size: NA
v_call: TRBV4-1
j_call: TRBJ2-1
cdr3_length: 15
d_call: NA
cdr3_nt: TGCGCCAGCAGCCAAGACGGCGGAACCTACAATGAGCAGTTCTTC
cdr3_aa: CASSQDGGTYNEQFF

clone_size: NA
v_call: TRBV7-3
j_call: TRBJ2-1
cdr3_length: 11
d_call: NA
cdr3_nt: TGTGCCAGCAGCTCCGGACTGGAGCAGTTCTTC
cdr3_aa: CASSSGLEQFF

clone_size: NA
v_call: TRBV9
j_call: TRBJ2-1
cdr3_length: 16
d_call: TRBD2
cdr3_nt: TGTGCCAGCAGCGGTGGACTAGCGGGGGGCTACAATGAGCAGTTCTTC
cdr3_aa: CASSGGLAGGYNEQFF

clone_size: NA
v_call: TRBV30
j_call: TRBJ1-1
cdr3_length: 17
d_call: NA
cdr3_nt: TGTGCCTGGAGGGCTCTCAGCCCGGGGCCAAAAAGAGCTGAAGCTTTCTTT
cdr3_aa: CAWRALSPGPKRAEAFF

clone_size: NA
v_call: TRBV27
j_call: TRBJ1-2
cdr3_length: 13
d_call: TRBD1
cdr3_nt: TGTGCCAGCAGGGCGGGACAGGGGTACGGCTACACCTTC
cdr3_aa: CASRAGQGYGYTF

clone_size: NA
v_call: TRBV29-1
j_call: TRBJ1-2
cdr3_length: 12
d_call: NA
cdr3_nt: TGCAGCGTCCCCCTAGGGAGGGACGGCTACACCTTC
cdr3_aa: CSVPLGRDGYTF

clone_size: NA
v_call: TRBV7-9
j_call: TRBJ2-5
cdr3_length: 14
d_call: NA
cdr3_nt: TGTGCCAGCAGCTTAGTGGGGTCGACAGAGACCCAGTACTTC
cdr3_aa: CASSLVGSTETQYF

clone_size: NA
v_call: TRBV12-5
j_call: TRBJ2-3
cdr3_length: 16
d_call: NA
cdr3_nt: TGTGCTAGTGGTTTCCTTAAAGACAGGTTCACAGATACGCAGTATTTT
cdr3_aa: CASGFLKDRFTDTQYF

clone_size: NA
v_call: TRBV29-1
j_call: TRBJ2-7
cdr3_length: 11
d_call: NA
cdr3_nt: TGCAGCGCCTCGGGGGTCTACGAGCAGTACTTC
cdr3_aa: CSASGVYEQYF

clone_size: NA
v_call: TRBV18
j_call: TRBJ2-3
cdr3_length: 16
d_call: TRBD2
cdr3_nt: TGTGCCAGCTCACCTGCGACTAGCGCCAGGACAGATACGCAGTATTTT
cdr3_aa: CASSPATSARTDTQYF

clone_size: once
v_call: TRBV9
j_call: TRBJ2-1
cdr3_length: 14
d_call: TRBD1
cdr3_nt: TGTGCCAGCAGCTACGGGACAGGGAGAGCTGAGCAGTTCTTC
cdr3_aa: CASSYGTGRAEQFF

clone_size: NA
v_call: TRBV5-1
j_call: TRBJ2-7
cdr3_length: 11
d_call: NA
cdr3_nt: TGCGCCAGCAGTTCAGGGGTTGAGCAGTACTTC
cdr3_aa: CASSSGVEQYF

clone_size: NA
v_call: TRBV20-1
j_call: TRBJ1-2
cdr3_length: 11
d_call: NA
cdr3_nt: TGCAGTGCTAAAACAGACTATGGCTACACCTTC
cdr3_aa: CSAKTDYGYTF

clone_size: NA
v_call: TRBV3-1
j_call: TRBJ1-1
cdr3_length: 16
d_call: TRBD1
cdr3_nt: TGTGCCAGCAGCCCCCCCGGCACAGGGGGCGAGACTGAAGCTTTCTTT
cdr3_aa: CASSPPGTGGETEAFF

clone_size: few
v_call: TRBV29-1
j_call: TRBJ2-7
cdr3_length: 14
d_call: NA
cdr3_nt: TGCAGCGTTGTACTTCAGGGTAAGGCCTACGAGCAGTACTTC
cdr3_aa: CSVVLQGKAYEQYF

clone_size: NA
v_call: TRBV10-1
j_call: TRBJ2-3
cdr3_length: 13
d_call: TRBD1
cdr3_nt: TGCGCCAGCAGCCGGGACAGGACAGATACGCAGTATTTT
cdr3_aa: CASSRDRTDTQYF

clone_size: NA
v_call: TRBV20-1
j_call: TRBJ1-4
cdr3_length: 15
d_call: NA
cdr3_nt: TGCAGTGCTAGAGATATGGGAGGGGCTTGGGAAAAACTGTTTTTT
cdr3_aa: CSARDMGGAWEKLFF

clone_size: NA
v_call: TRBV12-3/TRBV12-4
j_call: TRBJ1-4
cdr3_length: 13
d_call: NA
cdr3_nt: TGTGCCAGCGGCGGGGAGTCGGCTGAAAAACTGTTTTTT
cdr3_aa: CASGGESAEKLFF

clone_size: NA
v_call: TRBV5-6
j_call: TRBJ2-7
cdr3_length: 14
d_call: NA
cdr3_nt: TGTGCCAGCAGCTTGGAGGCAGCCTCCTACGAGCAGTACTTC
cdr3_aa: CASSLEAASYEQYF

clone_size: NA
v_call: TRBV29-1
j_call: TRBJ1-1
cdr3_length: 13
d_call: NA
cdr3_nt: TGCAGCGTTGAAGATCAAATGGAGACTGAAGCTTTCTTT
cdr3_aa: CSVEDQMETEAFF

clone_size: NA
v_call: TRBV2
j_call: TRBJ2-2
cdr3_length: 16
d_call: TRBD1
cdr3_nt: TGTGCCAGCCGGAAACCGGGACAGGCGATTGACGGGGAGCTGTTTTTT
cdr3_aa: CASRKPGQAIDGELFF

clone_size: once
v_call: TRBV7-9
j_call: TRBJ1-1
cdr3_length: 15
d_call: NA
cdr3_nt: TGTGCCAGCAGCTTACCCGGGGAAAAAAACACTGAAGCTTTCTTT
cdr3_aa: CASSLPGEKNTEAFF

clone_size: NA
v_call: TRBV2
j_call: TRBJ2-1
cdr3_length: 16
d_call: TRBD1
cdr3_nt: TGTGCCAGCAGTGGATCCGGGACAGGGGACCACAATGAGCAGTTCTTC
cdr3_aa: CASSGSGTGDHNEQFF

clone_size: NA
v_call: TRBV7-9
j_call: TRBJ1-2
cdr3_length: 15
d_call: TRBD1
cdr3_nt: TGTGCCAGCAGCTGGGGGACAGGGATAAGCTATGGCTACACCTTC
cdr3_aa: CASSWGTGISYGYTF

clone_size: NA
v_call: TRBV7-9
j_call: TRBJ2-4
cdr3_length: 14
d_call: NA
cdr3_nt: TGTGCCAGCAGCTCAGGGGCGAGCAAAAACATTCAGTACTTC
cdr3_aa: CASSSGASKNIQYF

clone_size: NA
v_call: TRBV9
j_call: TRBJ2-3
cdr3_length: 15
d_call: NA
cdr3_nt: TGTGCCAGCAGCGTAGCGGGGACCAGCACAGATACGCAGTATTTT
cdr3_aa: CASSVAGTSTDTQYF

clone_size: NA
v_call: TRBV5-4
j_call: TRBJ2-1
cdr3_length: 16
d_call: NA
cdr3_nt: TGTGCCAGCAGCTTGAGGTTCTCCACCTCCTACAATGAGCAGTTCTTC
cdr3_aa: CASSLRFSTSYNEQFF

clone_size: once
v_call: TRBV11-2
j_call: TRBJ2-1
cdr3_length: 14
d_call: TRBD2
cdr3_nt: TGTGCCAGCAGCTTTAGCGGGGGGGCAGATGAGCAGTTCTTC
cdr3_aa: CASSFSGGADEQFF

clone_size: once
v_call: TRBV7-3
j_call: TRBJ1-2
cdr3_length: 18
d_call: NA
cdr3_nt: TGTGCCAGCAGCTTATATCACAGCCCAAACCCAGCATCATATGGCTACACCTTC
cdr3_aa: CASSLYHSPNPASYGYTF

clone_size: few
v_call: TRBV27
j_call: TRBJ2-7
cdr3_length: 14
d_call: TRBD1
cdr3_nt: TGTGCCAGCAGTCCTCACAGGGGTTCCTACGAGCAGTACTTC
cdr3_aa: CASSPHRGSYEQYF

clone_size: once
v_call: TRBV4-2
j_call: TRBJ2-7
cdr3_length: 15
d_call: TRBD1
cdr3_nt: TGTGCCAGCAGCCAAGAGGAGACAGGGATCTACGAGCAGTACTTC
cdr3_aa: CASSQEETGIYEQYF

clone_size: NA
v_call: TRBV6-1
j_call: TRBJ2-5
cdr3_length: 16
d_call: NA
cdr3_nt: TGTGCCAGCAGTCCCCTCCCAGGGGGGACCAGGGGTGGCCAGTACTTC
cdr3_aa: CASSPLPGGTRGGQYF

clone_size: NA
v_call: TRBV29-1
j_call: TRBJ1-2
cdr3_length: 14
d_call: TRBD1
cdr3_nt: TGCAGCGTTGGGTGGGACAGGGAATTCTATGGCTACACCTTC
cdr3_aa: CSVGWDREFYGYTF

clone_size: NA
v_call: TRBV30
j_call: TRBJ1-1
cdr3_length: 13
d_call: NA
cdr3_nt: TGTGCCTGGAGTGTCGGGCCCAACACTGAAGCTTTCTTT
cdr3_aa: CAWSVGPNTEAFF

clone_size: NA
v_call: TRBV11-2
j_call: TRBJ1-6
cdr3_length: 15
d_call: NA
cdr3_nt: TGTGCCAGCAGCCTACAAAAGTCCTATAATTCACCCCTCCACTTT
cdr3_aa: CASSLQKSYNSPLHF

clone_size: NA
v_call: TRBV9
j_call: TRBJ2-7
cdr3_length: 15
d_call: TRBD1
cdr3_nt: TGTGCCAGCAGTCCGCTGGGGACAGGATCCTACGAGCAGTACTTC
cdr3_aa: CASSPLGTGSYEQYF

clone_size: NA
v_call: TRBV6-2/TRBV6-3
j_call: TRBJ2-1
cdr3_length: 13
d_call: NA
cdr3_nt: TGTGCCAGCAGTTACTCGACGGGTAGTGAGCAGTTCTTC
cdr3_aa: CASSYSTGSEQFF

clone_size: NA
v_call: TRBV27
j_call: TRBJ2-4
cdr3_length: 14
d_call: NA
cdr3_nt: TGTGCCAGCAGGAGGACGGGAACCAAAAACATTCAGTACTTC
cdr3_aa: CASRRTGTKNIQYF

clone_size: NA
v_call: TRBV30
j_call: TRBJ2-7
cdr3_length: 15
d_call: NA
cdr3_nt: TGTGCCTGGAGTGTCCCTACGGACGGTCGATACGAGCAGTACTTC
cdr3_aa: CAWSVPTDGRYEQYF

clone_size: NA
v_call: TRBV11-2
j_call: TRBJ2-7
cdr3_length: 14
d_call: TRBD2
cdr3_nt: TGTGCCAGCAGCCTAAGCGGGGCTACCTACGAGCAGTACTTC
cdr3_aa: CASSLSGATYEQYF

clone_size: NA
v_call: TRBV29-1
j_call: TRBJ1-1
cdr3_length: 13
d_call: NA
cdr3_nt: TGCAGCGCTGGGCAGGGGCGGAACACTGAAGCTTTCTTT
cdr3_aa: CSAGQGRNTEAFF